Each of the 10 T cell receptor beta chains below was sequenced from the same sample in a study of memory CD4+ T cells and cytomegalovirus serostatus. Single viable CD3+CD4+CD8-CD45RO+ cells were sorted as the memory CD4+ T cells. Generated by immunoSEQ multiplex PCR, the TCRdb table keeps only in-frame clones and is missing some. There are 45,000 to 55,000 clones in the sample; around four fifths occur only once, and about 0.7% lies in the top ten. The sequenced sample was memory CD4+ T cells from blood. The origin of the receptors is an adult in good health and CMV-seronegative.

J is TRBJ1-5 and V is TRBV19, with D hard to call. V lost 6 bases and J lost 4, with 13 bases in between. CDR1 and CDR2 from the germline V gene are LNHDA and SQIVND (reference sequence). The CDR3 totals 14 residues. CDR3 DNA sequence: TGTGCCAGTAGCCCTCGTTCAGATAATCAGCCCCAGCATTTT. Its translation: CASSPRSDNQPQHF.

The chain joins TRBV6-5 to TRBJ2-3; the D gene could be TRBD1 or TRBD2 (5 bases each). This CDR3 region has 13 residues. Trimming took off 6 bases at V and 4 bases at J, with 11 bases between the two ends. The germline V gene encodes CDR1 MNHEY and CDR2 SVGAGI. CDR3 loop: CASRPGTSDTQYF. DNA for the CDR3: TGTGCCAGCAGACCCGGGACCTCAGATACGCAGTATTTT.

The chain carries TRBV2 and TRBJ1-1, with D hard to call. Germline CDR1 reads SNHLY; CDR2 reads FYNNEI. V was clipped by 6 bases and J by 1 base, with 3 bases between them. CDR3 length equals 11 residues. The CDR3 nucleotides read TGTGCCAGCAGGGGGAACACTGAAGCTTTCTTT. Its translation: CASRGNTEAFF. Together with reference TRBV2 and TRBJ1-1, the CDR3 gives the full variable domain: EPEVTQTPSHQVTQMGQEVILRCVPISNHLYFYWYRQILGQKVEFLVSFYNNEISEKSEIFDDQFSVERPDGSNFTLKIRSTKLEDSAMYFCASRGNTEAFFGQGTRLTVV.

V gene TRBV27 combines with J gene TRBJ2-7; no clear D. Germline assignment: CDR1 MNHEY and CDR2 SMNVEV (reference sequence). The CDR3 extends over 12 amino acids. CDR3 nucleotides: TGTGTCCTGATCGGCGCCTCCTACGAGCAGTACTTC. Translation gives CVLIGASYEQYF.

The rearrangement uses TRBV10-2 and TRBJ2-7, with TRBD1 matching 7 bases. Per germline, CDR1 WSHSY and CDR2 SAAADI. The CDR3 spans 13 residues. The ends lost 8 bases at V and 5 bases at J; junction bases unmatched: 9. As DNA, the CDR3 is TGCGCCAGCCGGGACAGTTCAATGGACGAGCAGTACTTC. Amino acids: CASRDSSMDEQYF.

The V and J genes are TRBV1 and TRBJ2-7; no check of the table's D call, TRBD1, against the DNA was made. TRBV1 is listed as a pseudogene. CDR3 size: 16 residues. The CDR3 sequence is CTSSQKGRGVPHEQYF. In nucleotides, the CDR3 is TGCACCAGCAGCCAGAAGGGCAGGGGCGTTCCCCACGAGCAGTACTTC.

This rearrangement joins TRBV7-3 to TRBJ1-1; no clear D gene. The CDR3 has 14 residues. With 6 bases removed from V and 3 bases from J, the gap between germline ends came to 14 bases. Germline loops: CDR1 SGHTA, CDR2 FQGTGA. The CDR3 DNA reads as TGTGCCAGCAGTCCGGCCGGGCGGGACACTGAAGCTTTCTTT. Translated: CASSPAGRDTEAFF.

About this clone: The junction departs from germline at one end; a sequencing error may be responsible. The V call is TRBV18, the J call TRBJ2-7; perhaps TRBD1 as D (6 bases). The CDR3 runs 9 residues. Per germline, CDR1 KGHSH and CDR2 LQKENI. The CDR3 loop is CASSPTGCF. The CDR3 bases are TGTGCCAGCTCACCTACAGGGTGCTTC.

J is TRBJ1-2 and V is TRBV4-1; D remains unclear. The germline gives CDR1 MGHRA, CDR2 YSYEKL. V lost 1 base, J lost 2 bases, and 11 bases lay in between. This CDR3 is built from 15 residues. CDR3 sequence reads: CASSQVPERNYGYTF. DNA of the CDR3: TGCGCCAGCAGCCAAGTGCCAGAACGCAACTATGGCTACACCTTC.

V gene TRBV6-4 combines with J gene TRBJ2-1; a weak D match, TRBD2 (6 bases). The CDR3 contains 13 residues. Germline V lookup: CDR1 MRHNA, CDR2 SNTAGT. Trimming stripped 6 bases from V and 6 bases from J, with 12 bases between. CDR3 sequence (DNA): TGTGCCAGCAGCCGGTTCGGGGGCAATGAGCAGTTCTTC. Translation: CASSRFGGNEQFF.